This T cell receptor (beta chain) was profiled in a study of CD8 T cells in ankylosing spondylitis. Study-wide findings and caveats: Enrichment of disease-linked clones was reportedly significant in matched ankylosing spondylitis synovial fluid. Disease-associated clones were CD8+ and fairly uncommon in peripheral blood. There was a TCR beta motif, made of eight highly homologous variants, that appeared characteristic of ankylosing spondylitis blood.

TCRdb independently ran MiXCR on the 5' RACE reads; one entry per CDR3 protein. The sample shows some 700,000 distinct CDR3 sequences, around a fifth of them seen only once. As to this clonotype: Its antigen remains unidentified.

Germline loops: CDR1 DFQATT, CDR2 SNEGSKA (reference sequence). The CDR3 sequence is 17 residues long. Trimming took 5 bases from V and 4 from J; bases not matched to a gene: 17. The V call is TRBV20-1, the J call TRBJ2-5; TRBD2 agrees at 9 bases. The receptor comes from a male donor with ankylosing spondylitis. Sequencing was carried out using blood, either unsorted or a sorted T cell fraction (not recorded which). The CDR3 region is CSASISSGALSGETQYF. As DNA, the CDR3 is TGCAGTGCTTCAATCTCTAGCGGGGCATTGTCTGGAGAGACCCAGTACTTC.